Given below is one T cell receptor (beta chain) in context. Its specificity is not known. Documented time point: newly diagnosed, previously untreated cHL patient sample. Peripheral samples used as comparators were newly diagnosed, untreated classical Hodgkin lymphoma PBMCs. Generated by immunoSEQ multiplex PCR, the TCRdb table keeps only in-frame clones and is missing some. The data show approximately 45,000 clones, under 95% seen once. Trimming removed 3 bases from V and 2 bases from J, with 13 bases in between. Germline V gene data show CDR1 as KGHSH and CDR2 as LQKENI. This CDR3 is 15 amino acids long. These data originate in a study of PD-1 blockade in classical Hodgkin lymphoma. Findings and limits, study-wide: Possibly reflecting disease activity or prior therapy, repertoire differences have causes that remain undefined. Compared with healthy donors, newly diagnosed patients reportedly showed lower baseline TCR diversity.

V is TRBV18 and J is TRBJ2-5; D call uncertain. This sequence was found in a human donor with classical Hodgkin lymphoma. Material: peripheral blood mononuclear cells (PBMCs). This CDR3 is CASSPPSNKQETQYF. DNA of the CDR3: TGTGCCAGCTCACCGCCCTCTAACAAACAAGAGACCCAGTACTTC.